The clone carrying this T cell receptor beta chain was counted only a few times. This entry comes from a study of read filtering for tumor transcriptome and immune sequencing. In the study overall: TCR-mapped reads were about 3.5 to 10.27 million with IR-seq versus roughly 80 to 1,300 with RNA-seq.

The library was built from 400 ng RNA with molecular barcoded adaptors for alpha/delta and beta/gamma chains. One entry per CDR3 protein results from TCRdb running MiXCR on the reads. The sample yields 100,000 to 150,000 distinct CDR3 sequences, roughly an eighth seen once. Germline CDR1 is DFQATT and CDR2 is SNEGSKA (reference sequence). The CDR3 runs to 13 residues. Trimming cost V 3 bases and J 1 base, with 10 bases left between them. Sequencing was carried out using a population of CD138-negative cells sorted from bone marrow. The gene calls are TRBV20-1 and TRBJ2-7; D call uncertain. The sequence was obtained from a donor aged 40 or older with multiple myeloma. The CDR3 here is CSARTGESYEQYF. The CDR3 bases are TGCAGTGCTAGGACTGGCGAATCCTACGAGCAGTACTTC.